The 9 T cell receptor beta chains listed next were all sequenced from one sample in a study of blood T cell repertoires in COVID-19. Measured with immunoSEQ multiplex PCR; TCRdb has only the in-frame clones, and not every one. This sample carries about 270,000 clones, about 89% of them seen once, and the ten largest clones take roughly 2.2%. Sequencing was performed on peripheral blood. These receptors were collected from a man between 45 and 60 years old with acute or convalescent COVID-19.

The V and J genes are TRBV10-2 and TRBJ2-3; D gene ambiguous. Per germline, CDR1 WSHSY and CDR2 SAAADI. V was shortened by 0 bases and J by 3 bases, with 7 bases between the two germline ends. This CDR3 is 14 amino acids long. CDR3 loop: CASSESWATDTQYF. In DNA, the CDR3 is TGCGCCAGCAGTGAGTCTTGGGCGACAGATACGCAGTATTTT.

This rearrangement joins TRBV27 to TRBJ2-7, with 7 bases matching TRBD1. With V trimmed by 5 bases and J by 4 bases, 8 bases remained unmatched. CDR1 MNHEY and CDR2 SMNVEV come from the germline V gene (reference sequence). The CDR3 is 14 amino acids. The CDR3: CASSLIGGGYEQYF. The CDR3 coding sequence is TGTGCCAGCAGTCTTATAGGGGGCGGGTACGAGCAGTACTTC.

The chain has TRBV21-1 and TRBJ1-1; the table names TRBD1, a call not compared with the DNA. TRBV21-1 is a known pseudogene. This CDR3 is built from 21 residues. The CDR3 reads CASSKGLMGPIRGQLETEAFF. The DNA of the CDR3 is TGTGCCAGCAGCAAGGGGCTTATGGGGCCCATCCGAGGACAGTTGGAGACTGAAGCTTTCTTT.

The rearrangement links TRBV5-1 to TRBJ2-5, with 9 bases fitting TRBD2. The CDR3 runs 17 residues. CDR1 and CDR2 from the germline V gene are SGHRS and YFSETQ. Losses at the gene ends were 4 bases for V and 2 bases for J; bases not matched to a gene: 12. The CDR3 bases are TGCGCCAGCAGCCAATCGACTCACCTAGCGGGGCAAGAGACCCAGTACTTC. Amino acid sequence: CASSQSTHLAGQETQYF.

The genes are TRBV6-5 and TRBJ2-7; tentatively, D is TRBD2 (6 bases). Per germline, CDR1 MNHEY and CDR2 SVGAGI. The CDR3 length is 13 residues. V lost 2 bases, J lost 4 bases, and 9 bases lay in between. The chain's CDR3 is CASSYGTGYEQYF. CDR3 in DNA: TGTGCCAGCAGTTACGGGACTGGTTACGAGCAGTACTTC.

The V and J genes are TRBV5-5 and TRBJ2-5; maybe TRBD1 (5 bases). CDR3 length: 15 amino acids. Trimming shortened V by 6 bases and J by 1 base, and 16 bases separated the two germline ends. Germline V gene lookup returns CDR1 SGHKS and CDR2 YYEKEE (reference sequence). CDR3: CASITGRQPQETQYF. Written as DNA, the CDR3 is TGTGCCAGCATCACTGGCCGACAGCCCCAAGAGACCCAGTACTTC.

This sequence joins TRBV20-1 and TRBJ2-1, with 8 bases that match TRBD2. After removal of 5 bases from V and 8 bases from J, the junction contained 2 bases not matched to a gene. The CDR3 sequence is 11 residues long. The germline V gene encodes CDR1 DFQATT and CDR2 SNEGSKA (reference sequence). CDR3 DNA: TGCAGTGCTTCCGGGGGGGATGAGCAGTTCTTC. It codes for CSASGGDEQFF.

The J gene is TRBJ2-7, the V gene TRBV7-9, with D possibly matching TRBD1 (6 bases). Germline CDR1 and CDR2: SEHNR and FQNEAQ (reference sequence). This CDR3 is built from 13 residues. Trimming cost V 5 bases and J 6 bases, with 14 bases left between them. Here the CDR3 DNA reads TGTGCCAGCAGCCGTGAACAGGGAACCGAGCAGTACTTC. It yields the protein CASSREQGTEQYF.

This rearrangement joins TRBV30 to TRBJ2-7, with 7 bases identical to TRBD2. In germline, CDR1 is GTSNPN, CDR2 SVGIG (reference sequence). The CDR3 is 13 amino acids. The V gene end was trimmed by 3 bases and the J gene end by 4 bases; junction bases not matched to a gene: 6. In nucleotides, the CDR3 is TGTGCCTGGAGGGGGAGGGGTCTTTACGAGCAGTACTTC. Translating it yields CAWRGRGLYEQYF. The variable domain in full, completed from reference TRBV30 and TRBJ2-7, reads SQTIHQWPATLVQPVGSPLSLECTVEGTSNPNLYWYRQAAGRGLQLLFYSVGIGQISSEVPQNLSASRPQDRQFILSSKKLLLSDSGFYLCAWRGRGLYEQYFGPGTRLTVT.